The 10 T cell receptor beta chains in this list originate from one sample, sequenced in a study of blood T cells in healthy people across ages. With a J-beta primer mix and a sample-barcoded 5' primer, a second PCR ran about 7 to 12 cycles. TCRdb processed the 5' RACE reads anew with MiXCR; each CDR3 protein has one entry. The sample has over a million distinct CDR3 sequences; roughly 43% are singletons. The sample consisted of blood. Receptors originate from a woman under 30 in good health.

This clonotype has more than one count but fewer than ten. This rearrangement joins TRBV25-1 to TRBJ2-1; tentatively, D is TRBD2 (5 bases). The CDR3 loop spans 16 amino acids. Trimming took 7 bases from V and 6 from J, leaving 22 bases between them. Germline V gene data show CDR1 as MGHDK and CDR2 as SYGVNS. The CDR3 spells CASTKARPGWVNEQFF. For the CDR3, the DNA is TGTGCCAGCACCAAAGCTCGTCCGGGATGGGTCAATGAGCAGTTCTTC. The full variable domain, with the rest looked up from reference TRBV25-1 and TRBJ2-1, is EADIYQTPRYLVIGTGKKITLECSQTMGHDKMYWYQQDPGMELHLIHYSYGVNSTEKGDLSSESTVSRIRTEHFPLTLESARPSHTSQYLCASTKARPGWVNEQFFGPGTRLTVL.

The chain links TRBV29-1 to TRBJ1-1; no clear D. V was trimmed by 4 bases and J by 11 bases, leaving 17 bases between them. Per germline, CDR1 SQVTM and CDR2 ANQGSEA. CDR3 size: 12 residues. The CDR3 DNA sequence: TGCAGCGTTGGGGCGGGAGCTCTCGGGGCTTTCTTT. Translated, it gives CSVGAGALGAFF.

This clonotype was counted between two and nine times. The chain couples TRBV7-9 to TRBJ2-5; D gene unclear. Trimming pared 5 bases from V and 3 bases from J, leaving 13 bases between. The germline gives CDR1 SEHNR, CDR2 FQNEAQ (reference sequence). The CDR3 spans 14 residues. DNA for the CDR3: TGTGCCAGCAGCCTAAAGATATCGGAAGAGACCCAGTACTTC. It translates to CASSLKISEETQYF.

This chain uses TRBV2 with TRBJ1-1; weak D call: TRBD1 (6 bases). Per germline, CDR1 SNHLY and CDR2 FYNNEI. CDR3 length: 14 amino acids. V dropped 4 bases and J dropped 1 base, with 10 bases sitting between them. The CDR3 DNA sequence: TGTGCCAGCAGTGCTGACAGGCAGAACACTGAAGCTTTCTTT. It yields the protein CASSADRQNTEAFF.

This clonotype appeared once. A read error may produce the germline difference seen at one junction end. The chain combines TRBV20-1 with TRBJ1-2; D is ambiguous. The CDR3 consists of 12 residues. Germline V CDR1 and CDR2: DFQATT, SNEGSKA (reference sequence). CDR3: CGASPPSYGYTF. DNA for the CDR3: TGCGGTGCTAGCCCCCCCTCTTATGGCTACACCTTC.

The chain employs TRBV20-1 and TRBJ2-5; D is ambiguous. TRBJ2-7 matches the DNA end more closely, so the J call is doubtful. The CDR3 is 13 amino acids. CDR1 and CDR2 (germline): DFQATT, SNEGSKA (reference sequence). The DNA for the CDR3 is TGCAGTGCTAGAGACATGAGTTTCGACGAGCAGTACTTC. Translated: CSARDMSFDEQYF.

V and J are TRBV10-3 and TRBJ1-2; 7 bases agree with TRBD1. The V gene end was trimmed by 4 bases and the J gene end by 5 bases; junction bases not matched to a gene: 7. Germline V lookup: CDR1 ENHRY, CDR2 SYGVKD. CDR3 length equals 14 residues. The CDR3 DNA reads TGTGCCATCAGTGCCATGACAGGGCGATATGGCTACACCTTC. Its translation: CAISAMTGRYGYTF.

This clonotype was counted between two and nine times. This chain joins TRBV27 and TRBJ1-4; D may be TRBD1 (6 bases). Germline lookup yields CDR1 MNHEY and CDR2 SMNVEV (reference sequence). Trimming stripped 3 bases from V and 7 bases from J, with 12 bases between. CDR3 length equals 14 residues. The CDR3 is CASSLRGGGEKLFF. The CDR3 DNA reads as TGTGCCAGCAGTTTGAGGGGGGGAGGTGAAAAACTGTTTTTT.

This clonotype was counted a few times. This chain uses TRBV7-2 with TRBJ2-1, with D possibly TRBD2 on 5 matching bases. This CDR3 has 13 amino acids. Trimming took 4 bases from V and 12 from J, leaving 16 bases between them. Per the germline V gene, CDR1 is SGHTA and CDR2 is FQGNSA. The CDR3 region is CASSSSDSIPQFF. CDR3 DNA sequence: TGTGCCAGCAGCTCTTCGGACTCAATACCGCAGTTCTTC.

In its sample, this clonotype was seen a few times. This rearrangement joins TRBV11-1 to TRBJ2-5; D not resolved. Trimming cost V 3 bases and J 7 bases, with 15 bases left between them. Germline values: CDR1 SGHAT, CDR2 FQDESV (reference sequence). The CDR3 extends over 14 amino acids. In DNA form, the CDR3 reads TGTGCCAGCAGCTTTGGCCTTACTGTTGGGACCCAGTACTTC. It yields the protein CASSFGLTVGTQYF.